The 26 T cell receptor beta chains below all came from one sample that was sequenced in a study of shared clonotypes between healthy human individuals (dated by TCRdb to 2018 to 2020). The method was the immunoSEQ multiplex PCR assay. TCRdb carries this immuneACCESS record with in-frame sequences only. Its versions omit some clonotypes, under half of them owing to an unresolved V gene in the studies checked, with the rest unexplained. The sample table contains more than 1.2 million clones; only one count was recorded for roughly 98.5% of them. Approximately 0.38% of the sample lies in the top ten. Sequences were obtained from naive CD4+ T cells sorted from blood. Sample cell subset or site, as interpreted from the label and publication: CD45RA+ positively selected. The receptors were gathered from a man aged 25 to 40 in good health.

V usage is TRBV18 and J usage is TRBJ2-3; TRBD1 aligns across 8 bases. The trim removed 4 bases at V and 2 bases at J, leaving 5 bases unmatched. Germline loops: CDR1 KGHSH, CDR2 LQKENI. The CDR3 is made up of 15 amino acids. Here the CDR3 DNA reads TGTGCCAGCTCACATCGGACAGGGCTCACAGATACGCAGTATTTT. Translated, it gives CASSHRTGLTDTQYF. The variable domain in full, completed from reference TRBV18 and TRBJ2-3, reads NAGVMQNPRHLVRRRGQEARLRCSPMKGHSHVYWYRQLPEEGLKFMVYLQKENIIDESGMPKERFSAEFPKEGPSILRIQQVVRGDSAAYFCASSHRTGLTDTQYFGPGTRLTVL.

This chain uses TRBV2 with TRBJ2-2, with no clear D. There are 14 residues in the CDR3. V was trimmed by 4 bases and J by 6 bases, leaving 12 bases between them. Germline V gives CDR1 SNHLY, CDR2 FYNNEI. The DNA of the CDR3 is TGTGCCAGCAGTGTGCCCAGTCAGGCCGGGGAGCTGTTTTTT. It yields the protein CASSVPSQAGELFF.

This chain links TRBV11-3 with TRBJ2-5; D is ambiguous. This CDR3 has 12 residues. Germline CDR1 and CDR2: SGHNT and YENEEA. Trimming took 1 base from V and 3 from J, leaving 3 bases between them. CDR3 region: CASSLAEETQYF. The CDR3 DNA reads TGTGCCAGCAGCTTAGCCGAAGAGACCCAGTACTTC.

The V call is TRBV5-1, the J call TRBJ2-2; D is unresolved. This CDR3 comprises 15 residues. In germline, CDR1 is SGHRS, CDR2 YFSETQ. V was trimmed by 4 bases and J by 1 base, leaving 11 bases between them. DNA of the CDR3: TGCGCCAGCAGCCTTACAGAAGTGAACACCGGGGAGCTGTTTTTT. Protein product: CASSLTEVNTGELFF. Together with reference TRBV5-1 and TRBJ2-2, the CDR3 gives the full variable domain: KAGVTQTPRYLIKTRGQQVTLSCSPISGHRSVSWYQQTPGQGLQFLFEYFSETQRNKGNFPGRFSGRQFSNSRSEMNVSTLELGDSALYLCASSLTEVNTGELFFGEGSRLTVL.

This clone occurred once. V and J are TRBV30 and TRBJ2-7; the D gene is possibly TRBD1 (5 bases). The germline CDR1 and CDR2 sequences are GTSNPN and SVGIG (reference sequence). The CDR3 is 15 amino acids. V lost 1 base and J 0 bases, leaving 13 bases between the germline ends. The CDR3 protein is CAWSGYRKSSYEQYF. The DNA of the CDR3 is TGTGCCTGGAGTGGGTACAGGAAAAGCTCCTACGAGCAGTACTTC.

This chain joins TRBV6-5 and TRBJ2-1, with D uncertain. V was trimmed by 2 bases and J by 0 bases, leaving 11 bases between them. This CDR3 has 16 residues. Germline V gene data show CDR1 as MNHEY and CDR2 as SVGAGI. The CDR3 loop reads CASSYLGRSSYNEQFF. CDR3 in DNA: TGTGCCAGCAGTTACCTCGGACGGAGCTCCTACAATGAGCAGTTCTTC.

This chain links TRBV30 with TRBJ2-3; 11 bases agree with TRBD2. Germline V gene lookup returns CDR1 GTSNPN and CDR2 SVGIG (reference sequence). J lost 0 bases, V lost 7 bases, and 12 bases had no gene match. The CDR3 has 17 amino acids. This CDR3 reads CASTPSGRIMSTDTQYF. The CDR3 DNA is TGTGCCTCCACCCCTAGCGGGAGGATTATGAGCACAGATACGCAGTATTTT.

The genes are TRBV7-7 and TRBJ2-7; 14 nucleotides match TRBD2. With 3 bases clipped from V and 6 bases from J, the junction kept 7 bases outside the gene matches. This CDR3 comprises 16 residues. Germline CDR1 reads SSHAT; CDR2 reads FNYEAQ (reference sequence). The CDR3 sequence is CASSFHGTSGSSEQYF. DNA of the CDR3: TGTGCCAGCAGCTTCCACGGGACTAGCGGGAGTAGCGAGCAGTACTTC.

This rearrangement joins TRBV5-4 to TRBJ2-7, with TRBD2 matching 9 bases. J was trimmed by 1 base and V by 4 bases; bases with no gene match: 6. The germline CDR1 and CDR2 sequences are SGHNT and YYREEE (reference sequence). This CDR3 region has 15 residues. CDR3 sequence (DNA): TGTGCCAGCAGCGGCAGGACTAGCGATTCCTACGAGCAGTACTTC. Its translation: CASSGRTSDSYEQYF.

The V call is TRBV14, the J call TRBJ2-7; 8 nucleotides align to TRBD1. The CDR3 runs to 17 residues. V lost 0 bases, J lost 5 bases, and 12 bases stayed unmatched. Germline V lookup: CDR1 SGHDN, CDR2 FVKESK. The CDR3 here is CASSQDIRDRFIHEQYF. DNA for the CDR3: TGTGCCAGCAGCCAAGATATAAGGGACAGGTTTATCCACGAGCAGTACTTC.

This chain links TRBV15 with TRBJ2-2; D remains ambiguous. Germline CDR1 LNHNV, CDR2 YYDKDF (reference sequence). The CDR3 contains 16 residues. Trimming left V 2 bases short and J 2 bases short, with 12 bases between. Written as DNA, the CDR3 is TGTGCCACCAGCAGACTAGGGCAGACAAACACCGGGGAGCTGTTTTTT. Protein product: CATSRLGQTNTGELFF. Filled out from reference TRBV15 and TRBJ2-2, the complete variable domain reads DAMVIQNPRYQVTQFGKPVTLSCSQTLNHNVMYWYQQKSSQAPKLLFHYYDKDFNNEADTPDNFQSRRPNTSFCFLDIRSPGLGDTAMYLCATSRLGQTNTGELFFGEGSRLTVL.

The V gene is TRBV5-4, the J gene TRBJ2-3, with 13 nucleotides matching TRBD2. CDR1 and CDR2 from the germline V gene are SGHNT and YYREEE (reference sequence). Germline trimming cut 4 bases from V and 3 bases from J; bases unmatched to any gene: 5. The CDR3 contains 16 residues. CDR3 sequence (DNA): TGTGCCAGCAGCCCGGGACTAGCGGGATCTACAGATACGCAGTATTTT. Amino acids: CASSPGLAGSTDTQYF.

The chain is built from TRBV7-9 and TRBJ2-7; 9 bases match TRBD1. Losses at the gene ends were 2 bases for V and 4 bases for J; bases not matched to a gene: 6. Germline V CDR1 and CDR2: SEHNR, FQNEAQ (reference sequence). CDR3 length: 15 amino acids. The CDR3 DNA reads TGTGCCAGCAGCTTACTACAGGGGGCTAGGTACGAGCAGTACTTC. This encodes CASSLLQGARYEQYF.

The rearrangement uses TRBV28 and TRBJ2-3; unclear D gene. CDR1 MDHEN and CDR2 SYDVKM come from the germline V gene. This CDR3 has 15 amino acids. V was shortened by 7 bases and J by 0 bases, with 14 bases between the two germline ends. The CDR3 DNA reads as TGTGCCAGCACCCCTCGAGGCACCAGCACAGATACGCAGTATTTT. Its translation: CASTPRGTSTDTQYF.

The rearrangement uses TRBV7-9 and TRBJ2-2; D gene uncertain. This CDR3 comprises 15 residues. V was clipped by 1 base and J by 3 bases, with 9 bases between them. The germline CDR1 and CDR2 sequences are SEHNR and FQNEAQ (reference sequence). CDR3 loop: CASSLVSAYTGELFF. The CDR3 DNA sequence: TGTGCCAGCAGCTTAGTATCGGCATACACCGGGGAGCTGTTTTTT. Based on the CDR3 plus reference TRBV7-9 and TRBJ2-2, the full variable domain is DTGVSQNPRHKITKRGQNVTFRCDPISEHNRLYWYRQTLGQGPEFLTYFQNEAQLEKSRLLSDRFSAERPKGSFSTLEIQRTEQGDSAMYLCASSLVSAYTGELFFGEGSRLTVL.

The CDR3 bases are TGCGCCAGCAGCCAAGAGTTGGGGACAGGGACGTACAATGAGCAGTTCTTC. This codes for CASSQELGTGTYNEQFF. This rearrangement joins TRBV4-3 to TRBJ2-1; 9 positions match TRBD1. V gave up 0 bases and J gave up 4 bases; unmatched junction bases: 7. Germline CDR1 LGHNA, CDR2 YSLEER. The CDR3 covers 17 residues.

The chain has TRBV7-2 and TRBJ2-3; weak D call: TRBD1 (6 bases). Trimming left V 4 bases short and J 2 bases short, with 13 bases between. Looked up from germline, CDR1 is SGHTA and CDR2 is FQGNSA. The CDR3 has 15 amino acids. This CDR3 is CASSSSGHNTDTQYF. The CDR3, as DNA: TGTGCCAGCAGCTCCTCGGGACACAACACAGATACGCAGTATTTT.

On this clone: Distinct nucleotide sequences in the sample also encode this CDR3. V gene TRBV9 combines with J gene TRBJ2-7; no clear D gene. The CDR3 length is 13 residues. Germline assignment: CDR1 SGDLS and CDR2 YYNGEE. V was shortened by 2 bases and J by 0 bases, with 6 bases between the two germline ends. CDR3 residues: CASSVASSYEQYF. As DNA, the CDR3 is TGTGCCAGCAGCGTGGCAAGCTCCTACGAGCAGTACTTC.

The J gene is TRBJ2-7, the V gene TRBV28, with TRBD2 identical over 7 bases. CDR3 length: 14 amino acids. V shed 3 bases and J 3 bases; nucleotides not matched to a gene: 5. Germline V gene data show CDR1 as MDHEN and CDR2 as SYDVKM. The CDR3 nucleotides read TGTGCCAGCAGTTTTGTACTAGCGAACTACGAGCAGTACTTC. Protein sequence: CASSFVLANYEQYF.

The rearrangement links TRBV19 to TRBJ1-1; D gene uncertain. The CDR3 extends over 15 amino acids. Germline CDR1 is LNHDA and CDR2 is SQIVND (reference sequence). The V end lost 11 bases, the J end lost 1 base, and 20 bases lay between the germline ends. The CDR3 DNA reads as TGTGCCGTTCGACACTACCAGATCCCGAACACTGAAGCTTTCTTT. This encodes CAVRHYQIPNTEAFF.

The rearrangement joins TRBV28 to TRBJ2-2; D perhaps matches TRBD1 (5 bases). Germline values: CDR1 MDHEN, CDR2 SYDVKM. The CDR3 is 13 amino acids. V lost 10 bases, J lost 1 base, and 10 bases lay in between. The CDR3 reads CATTDKNTGELFF. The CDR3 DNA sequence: TGTGCCACTACGGACAAGAACACCGGGGAGCTGTTTTTT.

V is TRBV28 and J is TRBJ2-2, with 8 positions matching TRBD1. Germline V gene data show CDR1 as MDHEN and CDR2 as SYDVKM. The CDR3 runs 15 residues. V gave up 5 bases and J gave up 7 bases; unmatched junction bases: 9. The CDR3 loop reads CASSTRRGQNGELFF. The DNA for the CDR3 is TGTGCCAGCAGTACCCGCAGGGGGCAAAACGGGGAGCTGTTTTTT.

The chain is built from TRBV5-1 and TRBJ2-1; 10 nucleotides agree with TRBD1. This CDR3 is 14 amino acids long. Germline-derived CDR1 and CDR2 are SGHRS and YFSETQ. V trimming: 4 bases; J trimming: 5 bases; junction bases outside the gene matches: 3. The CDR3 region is CASSKGQGHNEQFF. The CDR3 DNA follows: TGCGCCAGCAGCAAGGGACAGGGGCACAATGAGCAGTTCTTC.

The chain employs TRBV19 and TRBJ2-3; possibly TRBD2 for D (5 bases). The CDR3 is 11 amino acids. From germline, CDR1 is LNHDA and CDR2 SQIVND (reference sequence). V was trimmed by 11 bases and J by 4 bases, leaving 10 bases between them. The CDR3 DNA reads TGTGCCGCCCGGGGAGCAGATACGCAGTATTTT. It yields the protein CAARGADTQYF.

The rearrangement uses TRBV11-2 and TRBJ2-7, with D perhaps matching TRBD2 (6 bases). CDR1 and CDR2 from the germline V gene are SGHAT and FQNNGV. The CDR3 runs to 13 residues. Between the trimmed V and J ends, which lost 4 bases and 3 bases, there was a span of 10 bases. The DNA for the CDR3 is TGTGCCAGCAGCTCCGGGACTTTCTACGAGCAGTACTTC. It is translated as CASSSGTFYEQYF.

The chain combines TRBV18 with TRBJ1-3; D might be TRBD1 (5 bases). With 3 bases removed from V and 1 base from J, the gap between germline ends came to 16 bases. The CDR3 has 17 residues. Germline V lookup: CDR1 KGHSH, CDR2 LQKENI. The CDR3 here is CASSPIAMGTSGNTIYF. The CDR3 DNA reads TGTGCCAGCTCACCCATAGCCATGGGGACGTCTGGAAACACCATATATTTT. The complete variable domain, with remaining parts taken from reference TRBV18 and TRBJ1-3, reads NAGVMQNPRHLVRRRGQEARLRCSPMKGHSHVYWYRQLPEEGLKFMVYLQKENIIDESGMPKERFSAEFPKEGPSILRIQQVVRGDSAAYFCASSPIAMGTSGNTIYFGEGSWLTVV.